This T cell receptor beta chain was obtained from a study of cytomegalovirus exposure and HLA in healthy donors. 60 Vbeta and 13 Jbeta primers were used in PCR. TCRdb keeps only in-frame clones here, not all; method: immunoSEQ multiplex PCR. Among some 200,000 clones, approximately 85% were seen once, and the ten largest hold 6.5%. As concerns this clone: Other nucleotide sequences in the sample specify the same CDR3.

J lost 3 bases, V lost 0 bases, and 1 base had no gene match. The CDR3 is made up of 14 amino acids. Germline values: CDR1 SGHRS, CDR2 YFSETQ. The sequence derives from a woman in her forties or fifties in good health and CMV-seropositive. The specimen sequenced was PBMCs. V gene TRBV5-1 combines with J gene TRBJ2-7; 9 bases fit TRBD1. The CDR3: CASSLGQGVYEQYF. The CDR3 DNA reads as TGCGCCAGCAGCTTGGGACAGGGGGTCTACGAGCAGTACTTC.